The T cell receptor beta chain described here comes from a study of siplizumab effects on memory and regulatory T cells. Findings and caveats of the study: There was no confirmation of the suppressive function of proliferating Tregs from siplizumab cultures. Proliferating clones, CD4+ or CD8+, lacked an assignable naive or memory phenotype in roughly 75-96% of cases.

Method: immunoSEQ multiplex PCR; TCRdb's copy keeps in-frame clones and lacks some. The repertoire consists of about 120,000 clones, with less than 95% occurring once and the leading ten covering 1.5% to 2%. Comments on this clone: Its antigen is not known.

Germline values: CDR1 ENHRY, CDR2 SYGVKD. The CDR3 sequence is 14 residues long. Trimming shortened V by 0 bases and J by 4 bases, and 9 bases separated the two germline ends. This TCR came from a human donor in good health. The sequenced sample was non-Treg CD4+ T cells sorted from blood. The V gene is TRBV10-3, the J gene TRBJ1-1, with D possibly matching TRBD1 (6 bases). CDR3 protein: CAISESQGITEAFF. In DNA, the CDR3 is TGTGCCATCAGTGAGTCACAGGGTATCACTGAAGCTTTCTTT.